These 27 T cell receptor beta chains came from one sample sequenced in a study of CD8+ T cells in alopecia areata. Pooled cells of cutaneous lymph node origin were sorted on CD4, CD8alpha, NKG2D, NKG2ACE and other markers. RNA extraction was followed by reverse transcription into cDNA, which acted as the sequencing template. Some clones are missing from TCRdb's copy, which holds only in-frame ones; the method was immunoSEQ multiplex PCR. The sample shows 200,000 to 300,000 clones, no singletons; the ten largest hold roughly 1.2%. Material: CD4+ T cells sorted from a lymph node. These receptors originate from a C3H/HeJ mouse with alopecia areata. The MHC haplotype of this mouse line is H2-k.

Worth noting for this clone: The gene symbols are mouse symbols. The CDR3 end is not reached by the read, which stops 4 residues before it; the germline J gene fills it in. The chain joins TRBV31 to TRBJ2-5; 7 nucleotides align to TRBD1. This CDR3 spans 14 amino acids. Trimming cost V 1 base and J 2 bases; bases outside gene matches: 3. Per the germline V gene, CDR1 is GKSSPN and CDR2 is SITVG. The CDR3 loop is CAWSPTGIQDTQYF. The part of the CDR3 DNA that was read is TGTGCCTGGAGTCCGACAGGGATCCAAGAC.

About this clone itself: Mouse names are used for the genes. Coverage ceases 3 residues before the CDR3 finishes, and the germline J gene fills in the end. This sequence joins TRBV13-1 and TRBJ1-6; TRBD1 matches 10 bases. TRBJ1-6 belongs to the ORF category, with a function that is uncertain. CDR1 and CDR2 from the germline V gene are NSHNY and SYGAGN. The J segment lost 8 bases and the V segment lost 2 bases, leaving 4 bases of the junction unmatched. This CDR3 has 15 amino acids. This CDR3 is CASSEGDRGYSPLYF. The CDR3 bases that were read are TGTGCCAGCAGTGAAGGGGACAGGGGATATTCGCCC.

This clone has a handful of counts. Mouse gene names and germline throughout. The read terminates 4 residues ahead of where the CDR3 ends, so the germline J gene completes it. The gene calls are TRBV31 and TRBJ1-2; 8 bases map to TRBD1. CDR1 and CDR2 (germline): GKSSPN, SITVG. Unmatched junction bases numbered 5, after V lost 0 bases and J lost 2 bases. The CDR3 spans 15 residues. CDR3 sequence: CAWSLGRTGNSDYTF. The CDR3 DNA, read in part, is TGTGCCTGGAGTCTAGGAAGGACAGGGAACTCC.

About this clone itself: These gene names are mouse names. The read ends 4 residues shy of where the CDR3 ends; the end is completed using the germline J gene. The same CDR3 also results from other DNA sequences found in this sample. This chain links TRBV13-2 with TRBJ2-7, with TRBD1 as a possible D gene (5 bases). Between the trimmed V and J ends, which lost 2 bases and 0 bases, there was a span of 9 bases. Germline-derived CDR1 and CDR2 are NNHNN and SYGAGS (reference sequence). This CDR3 has 14 residues. CDR3 bases read: TGTGCCAGCGGTGACTCAGGGAGCTCCTAT. It specifies CASGDSGSSY. The whole CDR3 protein reads CASGDSGSSYEQYF.

This clone came up many times. Genes and germline come from the mouse. Other DNA sequences in the same sample also yield this CDR3. The CDR3 here is CASSMGNSPLYF. CDR3 DNA, as far as it was read: TGTGCCAGCAGTATGGGTAATTCGCCC. The chain recombines TRBV19 with TRBJ1-6; D uncertain. The read ends 3 residues before the CDR3 terminus; that terminus is restored from the germline J gene. TRBJ1-6 is classed as an ORF, of uncertain function. The CDR3 has 12 residues. Trimming removed 2 bases at V and 6 bases at J, with 3 bases between. Per the germline V gene, CDR1 is FNHDT and CDR2 is SITEND (reference sequence).

The sample holds a few counts of this clone. Each gene name is a mouse one. Coverage ceases 3 residues before the CDR3 finishes, and the germline J gene fills in the end. This chain joins TRBV5 and TRBJ1-6; unclear D gene. TRBJ1-6 has ORF status, its function being uncertain. Looked up from germline, CDR1 is LGHNA and CDR2 is YNLKQL (reference sequence). Between the trimmed V and J ends, which lost 0 bases and 8 bases, there was a span of 11 bases. The CDR3 sequence is 15 residues long. The CDR3 bases that were read are TGTGCCAGCAGCCAAGATGGCCAGTGGGATTCGCCC. Translating gives CASSQDGQWDSP. The entire CDR3 reads CASSQDGQWDSPLYF.

This clone has more than one count but fewer than ten. Germline and genes: mouse. The CDR3 extends 4 residues past the end of the read, so its final part is completed from the germline J gene. This chain uses TRBV29 with TRBJ1-2, with TRBD1 identical over 8 bases. Germline V gene sequence: CDR1 MSHET, CDR2 SYDVDS. There are 14 residues in the CDR3. With 6 bases clipped from V and 1 base from J, the junction kept 4 bases outside the gene matches. Incomplete CDR3 DNA: TGTGCTAGCAGCCCGGACAGGGTAAACTCC. This encodes CASSPDRVNS. The CDR3 reads in full as CASSPDRVNSDYTF.

With regard to this clone: The gene names given are mouse names. The read is 4 residues too short to cover the CDR3 end, so that end is filled in from the germline J gene. The chain couples TRBV13-3 to TRBJ1-2, with D possibly matching TRBD1 (5 bases). The CDR3 contains 15 residues. Trimming removed 0 bases at V and 3 bases at J, with 12 bases between. Germline CDR1 reads NNHDY; CDR2 reads SYVADS. Partial CDR3 DNA: TGTGCCAGCAGTGATGATCAGGGAGAGGACTCC. This sequence encodes CASSDDQGEDS. Given in full, the CDR3 is CASSDDQGEDSDYTF.

In the case of this clone: Genes and germline are mouse. The sequence runs out 4 residues before the end of the CDR3; the remainder is reconstructed from the germline J gene. The rearrangement joins TRBV13-3 to TRBJ1-1; D not certain. CDR3 length: 12 residues. CDR1 and CDR2 from the germline V gene are NNHDY and SYVADS. The V end was cut by 5 bases, the J end by 0 bases, with 5 bases between. The covered CDR3 bases are TGTGCCAGCAGCCAAGCAAACACA. Protein product: CASSQANT. The entire CDR3 reads CASSQANTEVFF.

Comment on this clone: Germline and genes here are mouse. The read ends 3 residues shy of where the CDR3 ends; the end is completed using the germline J gene. Other nucleotide sequences in the sample specify the same CDR3. The chain links TRBV13-1 to TRBJ1-6, with 11 bases lining up with TRBD1. TRBJ1-6 is assigned to the ORF class and has an uncertain function. CDR3 length equals 16 residues. Germline V gene lookup returns CDR1 NSHNY and CDR2 SYGAGN. Losses at the gene ends were 0 bases for V and 4 bases for J; bases not matched to a gene: 0. CDR3 sequence reads: CASSDGDRGYNSPLYF. The sequenced CDR3 bases are TGTGCCAGCAGTGATGGGGACAGGGGGTATAATTCGCCC.

This clone was seen a handful of times. Mouse germline and gene names are used. The CDR3 end is not reached by the read, which stops 4 residues before it; the germline J gene fills it in. In the same sample, other DNA sequences code for this CDR3. This sequence joins TRBV13-1 and TRBJ2-5, with TRBD1 matching 8 bases. Germline-derived CDR1 and CDR2 are NSHNY and SYGAGN. There are 14 residues in the CDR3. Trimming removed 3 bases from V and 2 bases from J; junction bases left unmatched: 2. The CDR3 here is CASSVQGGQDTQYF. CDR3 bases read: TGTGCCAGCAGTGTACAGGGGGGCCAAGAC.

This clone was counted a few times. Each gene name is a mouse one. Coverage ceases 4 residues before the CDR3 finishes, and the germline J gene fills in the end. The V gene is TRBV19, the J gene TRBJ2-7; 7 bases are shared with TRBD1. This CDR3 has 14 amino acids. J lost 3 bases, V lost 1 base, and 4 bases had no gene match. CDR1 is FNHDT, CDR2 SITEND, per germline (reference sequence). CDR3 region: CASSISGQYYEQYF. The DNA read from the CDR3 is TGTGCCAGCAGTATATCGGGACAGTACTAT.

Note on this clone: Genes here carry mouse names. Read sequence stops 3 residues before the CDR3 end, and the germline J gene provides the missing end. The chain uses TRBV3 and TRBJ1-6; 10 bases align to TRBD1. TRBJ1-6 is sorted into the ORF group, with uncertain function. CDR1 and CDR2 from the germline V gene are SNHLY and FYNGKV (reference sequence). The V and J ends lost 2 bases and 7 bases, in that order; junction bases with no gene match: 5. The CDR3 loop spans 16 amino acids. CDR3 sequence: CASSLQLGQGNSPLYF. The CDR3 bases that were read are TGTGCCAGCAGCTTACAACTGGGACAGGGGAATTCGCCC.

This clone has more than one count but fewer than ten. Gene names are the mouse ones. The read terminates 4 residues ahead of where the CDR3 ends, so the germline J gene completes it. At the DNA level, this CDR3 is encoded by other sequences in the same sample as well. The chain uses TRBV1 and TRBJ2-2, with D tentatively TRBD2 (6 bases). Trimming cost V 1 base and J 1 base, with 7 bases left between them. Germline CDR1 and CDR2: NSQYPW and LRSPGD (reference sequence). The CDR3 consists of 15 residues. This CDR3 reads CTCSAVGGNTGQLYF. The sequenced part of the CDR3 DNA is TGCACCTGCAGTGCAGTTGGGGGAAACACCGGG.

Concerning this clone: The listed genes are named as in mouse. The sequenced fragment ends 4 residues before the CDR3 boundary, so the rest is inferred from the germline J gene. This sequence joins TRBV13-3 and TRBJ2-3; TRBD1 matches 7 bases. J was trimmed by 0 bases and V by 1 base; bases with no gene match: 2. This CDR3 is 15 amino acids long. Germline lookup yields CDR1 NNHDY and CDR2 SYVADS. Partial CDR3 DNA: TGTGCCAGCAGTGATTACAGGGGTAGTGCAGAA. This sequence encodes CASSDYRGSAE. The CDR3 reads in full as CASSDYRGSAETLYF.

This clone was recorded a few times. Here the gene names and germline are mouse. The CDR3 is cut off 4 residues early in the read; its end comes from the germline J gene. The V gene is TRBV1, the J gene TRBJ2-7; a weak D match, TRBD1 (6 bases). V lost 4 bases and J 3 bases, leaving 7 bases between the germline ends. The CDR3 loop spans 12 amino acids. Germline CDR1 and CDR2: NSQYPW and LRSPGD (reference sequence). The CDR3 region is CTCSETGYEQYF. CDR3 bases read: TGCACCTGCAGTGAGACAGGCTAT.

As concerns this clone: Genes and germline come from the mouse. The read gets to within 4 residues of the CDR3 end, and the germline J gene fills in the rest. V usage is TRBV1 and J usage is TRBJ2-5; 9 bases agree with TRBD1. The germline V gene encodes CDR1 NSQYPW and CDR2 LRSPGD (reference sequence). The CDR3 has 17 amino acids. J gave up 0 bases and V 3 bases, and 7 bases lay outside the gene matches. CDR3 DNA (partial): TGCACCTGCAGTGCCCGACAGGGGGGATTTAACCAAGAC. It codes for CTCSARQGGFNQD. The whole CDR3 sequence is CTCSARQGGFNQDTQYF.

Details on this clone: The gene names given are mouse names. Coverage ceases 4 residues before the CDR3 finishes, and the germline J gene fills in the end. The chain combines TRBV19 with TRBJ2-2; 8 bases match TRBD1. Germline V gives CDR1 FNHDT, CDR2 SITEND (reference sequence). V shed 4 bases and J 6 bases; nucleotides not matched to a gene: 5. CDR3 length: 14 residues. The CDR3 protein is CASSPRQGSGQLYF. The covered CDR3 bases are TGTGCCAGCAGTCCCCGACAGGGGTCCGGG.

This clone has more than one count but fewer than ten. Genes and germline come from the mouse. The read gets to within 4 residues of the CDR3 end, and the germline J gene fills in the rest. V and J are TRBV19 and TRBJ2-3, with TRBD2 matching over 8 bases. This CDR3 is 15 amino acids long. After removal of 4 bases from V and 0 bases from J, the junction contained 4 bases not matched to a gene. Germline CDR1 and CDR2: FNHDT and SITEND (reference sequence). The CDR3 sequence is CASSGDWGSAETLYF. The DNA read from the CDR3 is TGTGCCAGCAGTGGAGACTGGGGTAGTGCAGAA.

This clone was seen more than once but under ten times. The genes and germline here are from mouse. The sequenced fragment ends 4 residues before the CDR3 boundary, so the rest is inferred from the germline J gene. The genes are TRBV19 and TRBJ2-7; D not resolved. Germline CDR1 is FNHDT and CDR2 is SITEND (reference sequence). The CDR3 runs 12 residues. Trimming left V 4 bases short and J 3 bases short, with 8 bases between. The covered CDR3 bases are TGTGCCAGCAGTTCCCAATACTAT. It yields the protein CASSSQYY. The entire CDR3 protein reads CASSSQYYEQYF.

Turning to this clone: The gene names here belong to mouse. Read sequence stops 3 residues before the CDR3 end, and the germline J gene provides the missing end. The sample holds other DNA sequences that translate to the same CDR3. The chain combines TRBV13-2 with TRBJ1-6; a weak D match, TRBD1 (5 bases). TRBJ1-6 is filed as an ORF, its function uncertain. CDR1 is NNHNN and CDR2 is SYGAGS in the germline V gene (reference sequence). Deletions cut 0 bases from V and 7 bases from J, with 8 bases between. CDR3 length: 14 residues. The CDR3 DNA, read in part, is TGTGCCAGCGGTGATGCGGGGGGGAATTCGCCC. It codes for CASGDAGGNSP. The entire CDR3 reads CASGDAGGNSPLYF.

This clone was counted only a few times. The listed genes are named as in mouse. The missing CDR3 end, 4 residues past where the read stops, is filled in from the germline J gene. The genes are TRBV13-1 and TRBJ2-1; 10 bases fit TRBD1. The length of the CDR3 is 15 residues. Germline V gene sequence: CDR1 NSHNY, CDR2 SYGAGN. The V gene end was trimmed by 1 base and the J gene end by 5 bases; junction bases not matched to a gene: 3. The CDR3 protein is CASSDMGQGNAEQFF. The covered CDR3 bases are TGTGCCAGCAGTGATATGGGACAGGGGAATGCT.

In regard to this clone: Genes here carry mouse names. This CDR3 reads CASSFWTAIQDTQYF. CDR3 DNA, as far as it was read: TGTGCCAGCAGTTTCTGGACAGCGATCCAAGAC. The V call is TRBV14, the J call TRBJ2-5, with D possibly being TRBD1 (6 bases). Coverage ceases 4 residues before the CDR3 finishes, and the germline J gene fills in the end. Germline V gives CDR1 SGHDT, CDR2 FRDEAV. CDR3 length: 15 amino acids. V was pared by 0 bases and J by 2 bases, with 10 bases between.

Concerning this clone itself: The genes and germline here are from mouse. The observed sequence ends 4 residues before the CDR3 terminus, with the missing tail filled in from the germline J gene. This sample also contains other DNA sequences that code for the same CDR3. This chain joins TRBV19 and TRBJ1-2, with 9 positions matching TRBD1. Germline CDR1 FNHDT, CDR2 SITEND (reference sequence). CDR3 size: 12 residues. The chain's CDR3 is CASSPDRGDYTF. CDR3 DNA (partial): TGTGCCAGCAGTCCGGACAGGGGC.

In this sample, this clone turned up a few times. Gene labels here are mouse ones. The read ends 4 residues shy of where the CDR3 ends; the end is completed using the germline J gene. The chain recombines TRBV19 with TRBJ1-1, with unresolved D. The CDR3 is made up of 15 amino acids. Per the germline V gene, CDR1 is FNHDT and CDR2 is SITEND (reference sequence). V was trimmed by 0 bases and J by 0 bases, leaving 9 bases between them. The sequenced CDR3 bases are TGTGCCAGCAGTATAGTTCCCCAAGCAAACACA. Translated: CASSIVPQANT. The whole CDR3 region reads CASSIVPQANTEVFF.

This clone has a count of ten or more. The germline and genes are mouse ones. The missing CDR3 end, 4 residues past where the read stops, is filled in from the germline J gene. V is TRBV13-3 and J is TRBJ2-1; the match to TRBD1 covers 10 bases. This CDR3 comprises 14 residues. Losses at the gene ends were 3 bases for V and 4 bases for J; bases not matched to a gene: 1. Per the germline V gene, CDR1 is NNHDY and CDR2 is SYVADS. The CDR3: CASSGGQGYAEQFF. CDR3 bases read: TGTGCCAGCAGTGGGGGACAGGGGTATGCT.

Points on this clone: Gene names follow the mouse nomenclature. The read ends 4 residues before the CDR3 terminus; that terminus is restored from the germline J gene. In the same sample, other DNA sequences code for this CDR3. The chain uses TRBV13-1 and TRBJ2-5, with D uncertain. The CDR3 contains 13 residues. Germline CDR1 NSHNY, CDR2 SYGAGN. V lost 0 bases and J lost 2, with 4 bases in between. The covered CDR3 bases are TGTGCCAGCAGTGATGGAGGCCAAGAC. Translation: CASSDGGQD. In full, the CDR3 reads CASSDGGQDTQYF.